Below, 19 T cell receptor beta chains from the same sample are listed, as sequenced in a study of T cells in Graves' hyperthyroidism and ophthalmopathy. Amplification targeted TCR beta CDR3 regions from RNA transcripts. In the first-round RT-PCR of the TCR CDR3, the HTBI primer set was used. TCRdb re-called the multiplex PCR reads with MiXCR, one entry per CDR3 protein. The sample lists approximately 320,000 distinct CDR3 sequences, around 17% seen once, with roughly 33% in the top ten. Sequencing was performed on blood. The receptors were sampled from a man aged 30-40 years with Graves' hyperthyroidism.

V and J are TRBV5-1 and TRBJ2-1; D is unclear. Trimming shortened V by 0 bases and J by 5 bases, and 6 bases separated the two germline ends. The CDR3 runs to 13 residues. CDR1 is SGHRS and CDR2 is YFSETQ in the germline V gene. The CDR3 nucleotides are TGCGCCAGCAGCTTGGAGACACACAATGAGCAGTTCTTC. The encoded protein is CASSLETHNEQFF.

At least ten counts were recorded for this clonotype. This sequence joins TRBV24-1 and TRBJ2-5; 9 bases agree with TRBD1. The length of the CDR3 is 16 residues. V gave up 2 bases and J gave up 4 bases; unmatched junction bases: 7. CDR1 KGHDR and CDR2 SFDVKD come from the germline V gene. DNA of the CDR3: TGTGCCACCAGTGATTCTCCGGGACAGGGAAGAGAGACCCAGTACTTC. It yields the protein CATSDSPGQGRETQYF.

This clonotype turned up a few times. J is TRBJ1-5 and V is TRBV3-1; D ambiguous. Germline values: CDR1 LGHDT, CDR2 YNNKEL (reference sequence). The CDR3 length is 13 residues. Trimming left V 0 bases short and J 6 bases short, with 6 bases between. The DNA for the CDR3 is TGTGCCAGCAGCCAAGATCTAGGTCAGCCCCAGCATTTT. Translated, it gives CASSQDLGQPQHF.

In the case of this clonotype: Likely a read error: the CDR3 ends without its conserved phenylalanine or tryptophan. V and J are TRBV7-9 and TRBJ2-1; 13 bases line up with TRBD2. CDR3 length equals 19 residues. After removal of 4 bases from V and 0 bases from J, the junction contained 9 bases not matched to a gene. Germline values: CDR1 SEHNR, CDR2 FQNEAQ (reference sequence). In DNA, the CDR3 is TGTGCCAGCAGCTCCTTCGGGACTAGCGGGACCTACTCCTACAATGAGCAGTTCCTC. Amino acids: CASSSFGTSGTYSYNEQFL.

This clonotype has ten or more counts. The chain uses TRBV11-2 and TRBJ2-2; 7 bases fit TRBD2. V shed 3 bases and J 6 bases; nucleotides not matched to a gene: 7. The CDR3 contains 15 residues. The germline gives CDR1 SGHAT, CDR2 FQNNGV. The CDR3 DNA reads TGTGCCAGCAGCTTGATGGGAGGGGCGGCCGGGGAGCTGTTTTTT. It encodes CASSLMGGAAGELFF. Based on the CDR3 plus reference TRBV11-2 and TRBJ2-2, the full variable domain is EAGVAQSPRYKIIEKRQSVAFWCNPISGHATLYWYQQILGQGPKLLIQFQNNGVVDDSQLPKDRFSAERLKGVDSTLKIQPAKLEDSAVYLCASSLMGGAAGELFFGEGSRLTVL.

This clonotype was observed at least ten times. The chain combines TRBV28 with TRBJ2-7; D gene unclear. Germline V gene lookup returns CDR1 MDHEN and CDR2 SYDVKM. V lost 2 bases, J lost 0 bases, and 5 bases lay in between. The CDR3 runs to 13 residues. The CDR3 sequence: CASSLVASYEQYF. CDR3 DNA sequence: TGTGCCAGCAGTTTAGTCGCCTCCTACGAGCAGTACTTC.

In its sample, this clonotype was seen many times. The rearrangement uses TRBV18 and TRBJ2-7, with 8 positions matching TRBD1. The CDR3 is made up of 13 amino acids. V was clipped by 6 bases and J by 4 bases; unmatched bases: 5. Germline assignment: CDR1 KGHSH and CDR2 LQKENI. The CDR3 sequence is CASSQGQAYEQYF. DNA of the CDR3: TGTGCCAGCTCCCAGGGACAGGCTTACGAGCAGTACTTC.

This clonotype was detected many times. The chain links TRBV12-3 or TRBV12-4 to TRBJ2-7; D is possibly TRBD2 (6 bases). Between the trimmed V and J ends, which lost 5 bases and 6 bases, there was a span of 11 bases. The CDR3 length is 12 residues. Here the CDR3 reads CASSLGTVEQYF. CDR3 sequence (DNA): TGTGCCAGCAGTCTCGGGACTGTCGAGCAGTACTTC.

This clonotype came up many times. The chain links TRBV13 to TRBJ2-3; D is undetermined. The CDR3 spans 13 residues. Trimming cost V 4 bases and J 2 bases, with 7 bases left between them. Germline CDR1 reads PRHDT; CDR2 reads FYEKMQ (reference sequence). CDR3 amino acids: CASSWGVTDTQYF. CDR3 coding DNA: TGTGCCAGCAGCTGGGGTGTCACAGATACGCAGTATTTT.

Of note for this clonotype: A much larger clone is a single base away; this may be a read error. The gene calls are TRBV28 and TRBJ2-3; 11 bases map to TRBD2. Germline assignment: CDR1 MDHEN and CDR2 SYDVKM. There are 15 residues in the CDR3. The CDR3 loop is CAGSTSGGFSDTQYF. The CDR3 nucleotides are TGTGCCGGCAGCACTAGCGGGGGATTCTCAGATACGCAGTATTTT. The full variable domain, in which reference TRBV28 and TRBJ2-3 provide the parts outside the CDR3, is DVKVTQSSRYLVKRTGEKVFLECVQDMDHENMFWYRQDPGLGLRLIYFSYDVKMKEKGDIPEGYSVSREKKERFSLILESASTNQTSMYLCAGSTSGGFSDTQYFGPGTRLTVL.

This clonotype was picked up many times. This sequence joins TRBV27 and TRBJ1-1; D remains ambiguous. The CDR3 covers 15 residues. Germline V CDR1 and CDR2: MNHEY, SMNVEV (reference sequence). V was pared by 3 bases and J by 4 bases, with 15 bases between. For the CDR3, the DNA is TGTGCCAGCAGTTTCAGCCTTCGTGCCGGCACTGAAGCTTTCTTT. Translated: CASSFSLRAGTEAFF.

The sample holds many counts of this clonotype. The rearrangement joins TRBV28 to TRBJ2-7; 10 bases are shared with TRBD2. The V gene's germline CDR1 is MDHEN and CDR2 SYDVKM. The CDR3 is 15 residues long. After removal of 3 bases from V and 0 bases from J, the junction contained 2 bases not matched to a gene. The CDR3 DNA is TGTGCCAGCAGTTTTCCTAGCGGGAGCTCCTACGAGCAGTACTTC. As protein: CASSFPSGSSYEQYF. Variable domain in full (rest from reference TRBV28 and TRBJ2-7): DVKVTQSSRYLVKRTGEKVFLECVQDMDHENMFWYRQDPGLGLRLIYFSYDVKMKEKGDIPEGYSVSREKKERFSLILESASTNQTSMYLCASSFPSGSSYEQYFGPGTRLTVT.

The V gene is TRBV20-1, the J gene TRBJ2-5, with D uncertain. The CDR3 has 15 amino acids. The germline V and J ends were trimmed by 1 base and 3 bases, with 15 bases remaining between them. CDR1 and CDR2 (germline): DFQATT, SNEGSKA (reference sequence). This chain's CDR3 is CSARAMVAAEETQYF. The CDR3, as DNA: TGCAGTGCTAGAGCTATGGTGGCCGCAGAAGAGACCCAGTACTTC.

At least ten counts were recorded for this clonotype. The chain recombines TRBV20-1 with TRBJ2-3; D remains unclear. The CDR3 totals 17 residues. V was clipped by 1 base and J by 0 bases, with 17 bases between them. In germline, CDR1 is DFQATT, CDR2 SNEGSKA (reference sequence). CDR3 DNA: TGCAGTGCTAGAGGGGTGTTCGAGCGTCTTAGCACAGATACGCAGTATTTT. It is translated as CSARGVFERLSTDTQYF.

Ten or more counts support this clonotype. The V and J genes are TRBV15 and TRBJ2-7; D is tentatively TRBD1 or TRBD2 (6 bases each). CDR1 and CDR2 (germline): LNHNV, YYDKDF (reference sequence). Deletions cut 5 bases from V and 2 bases from J, with 16 bases between. The CDR3 totals 15 residues. Here the CDR3 reads CATSPGGTLAYEQYF. CDR3 nucleotide sequence: TGTGCCACCAGCCCCGGCGGGACACTCGCCTACGAGCAGTACTTC.

This clonotype was counted many times. As DNA, the CDR3 is TGTGCCTGGGGGGGCAGCGTCCAAGAGACCCAGTACTTC. It encodes CAWGGSVQETQYF. The chain recombines TRBV30 with TRBJ2-5; weak D call: TRBD1 (6 bases). Germline V gene data show CDR1 as GTSNPN and CDR2 as SVGIG (reference sequence). CDR3 length: 13 residues. Trimming shortened V by 5 bases and J by 1 base, and 11 bases separated the two germline ends.

This clonotype came up many times. The genes are TRBV7-3 and TRBJ2-3; D call uncertain. The V gene's germline CDR1 is SGHTA and CDR2 FQGTGA. Trimming removed 2 bases at V and 5 bases at J, with 8 bases between. The CDR3 consists of 13 residues. As DNA, the CDR3 is TGTGCCAGCAGCTTAGGCCCCCAAGATACGCAGTATTTT. Its translation is CASSLGPQDTQYF. The whole variable domain, filled in from reference TRBV7-3 and TRBJ2-3, reads GAGVSQTPSNKVTEKGKYVELRCDPISGHTALYWYRQSLGQGPEFLIYFQGTGAADDSGLPNDRFFAVRPEGSVSTLKIQRTERGDSAVYLCASSLGPQDTQYFGPGTRLTVL.

The chain employs TRBV12-3 or TRBV12-4 and TRBJ1-2; TRBD1 is a possible D gene (5 bases). V lost 11 bases, J lost 0 bases, and 10 bases lay in between. This CDR3 has 12 amino acids. The CDR3 sequence is CASGDPNYGYTF. In nucleotides, the CDR3 is TGTGCCTCGGGGGATCCTAACTATGGCTACACCTTC.

The rearrangement uses TRBV7-3 and TRBJ2-1; 11 nucleotides line up with TRBD2. CDR3 length equals 15 residues. V lost 1 base to trimming and J lost 7 bases; unmatched junction nucleotides: 3. Germline assignment: CDR1 SGHTA and CDR2 FQGTGA. The CDR3 region is CASSLMSSGRNEQFF. In nucleotides, the CDR3 is TGTGCCAGCAGCTTAATGTCTAGCGGGAGGAATGAGCAGTTCTTC.